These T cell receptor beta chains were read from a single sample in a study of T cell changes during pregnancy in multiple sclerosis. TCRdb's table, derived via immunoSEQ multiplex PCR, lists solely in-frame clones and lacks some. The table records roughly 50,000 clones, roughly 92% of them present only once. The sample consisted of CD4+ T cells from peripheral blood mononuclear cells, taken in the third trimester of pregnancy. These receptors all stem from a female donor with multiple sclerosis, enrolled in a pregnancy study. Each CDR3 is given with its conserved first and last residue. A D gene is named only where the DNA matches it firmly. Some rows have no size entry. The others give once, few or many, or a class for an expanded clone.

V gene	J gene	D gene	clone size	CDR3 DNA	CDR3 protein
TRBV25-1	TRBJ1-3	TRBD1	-	TGTGCCAGCAGTGGGCCAGGGGGAGTATGGGACACCATATATTTT	CASSGPGGVWDTIYF
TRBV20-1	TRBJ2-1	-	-	TGCAGTGCCACAGGGAATGAGCAGTTCTTC	CSATGNEQFF
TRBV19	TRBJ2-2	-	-	TGTGCCAGTAGTATAATAGGGGGCACCGGGGAGCTGTTTTTT	CASSIIGGTGELFF
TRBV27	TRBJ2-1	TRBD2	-	TGTGCCAGCAGCCTAGCGGGAAGGGCCTACAATGAGCAGTTCTTC	CASSLAGRAYNEQFF
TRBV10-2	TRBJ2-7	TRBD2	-	TGCGCCAGCAGTGAGCGGCGGACTAGCGGGATTGGCGAGCAGTACTTC	CASSERRTSGIGEQYF
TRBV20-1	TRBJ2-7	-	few	TGCAGTGTGACGGAGGGCTACGAGCAGTACTTC	CSVTEGYEQYF
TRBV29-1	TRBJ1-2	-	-	TGCAGCGTAGGGGGATTCTATGGCTACACCTTC	CSVGGFYGYTF
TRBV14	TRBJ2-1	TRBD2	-	TGTGCCAGCAGCCGCCAGTTTGGACTAGCTATCAGCAATGAGCAGTTCTTC	CASSRQFGLAISNEQFF
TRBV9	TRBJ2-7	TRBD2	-	TGTGCCAGCAGCGTATCCGGGGGGAACGAGCAGTACTTC	CASSVSGGNEQYF
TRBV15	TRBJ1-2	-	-	TGTGCCACCAGCAGTTCCAGGTCGAACTATGGCTACACCTTC	CATSSSRSNYGYTF
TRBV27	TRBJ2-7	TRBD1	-	TGTGCCAGCAGTTTACGAGGGGGCTATTTCTACGAGCAGTACTTC	CASSLRGGYFYEQYF
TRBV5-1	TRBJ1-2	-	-	TGCGCCAGCAGCTTGGGCCTACAGGGAACCGCTAACTATGGCTACACCTTC	CASSLGLQGTANYGYTF
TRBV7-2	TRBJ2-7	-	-	TGTGCCAGCAGCTTCCAGGACACCGAGTCCTACGAGCAGTACTTC	CASSFQDTESYEQYF
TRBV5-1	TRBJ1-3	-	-	TGCGCCAGCAGCTTGGGTGAGACTGGTGCTGGAAACACCATATATTTT	CASSLGETGAGNTIYF
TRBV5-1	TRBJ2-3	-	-	TGCGCCAGCAGCCCCCCGCGGGGCCGCACAGATACGCAGTATTTT	CASSPPRGRTDTQYF
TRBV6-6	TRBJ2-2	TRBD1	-	TGTGCCAGCAGTCCGACCCGACAGGGGAACACCGGGGAGCTGTTTTTT	CASSPTRQGNTGELFF
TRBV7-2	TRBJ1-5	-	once	TGTGCCAGCAGCTTCGGTAATCAGCCCCAGCATTTT	CASSFGNQPQHF
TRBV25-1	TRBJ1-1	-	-	TGTGCCAGCAGTGAATACGGGTCTGAAGCTTTCTTT	CASSEYGSEAFF
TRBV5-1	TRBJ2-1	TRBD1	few	TGCGCCAGCAGCTTGGAGGGACAGGGGGCGGGATCCTACAATGAGCAGTTCTTC	CASSLEGQGAGSYNEQFF
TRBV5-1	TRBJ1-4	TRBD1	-	TGCGCCAGCAGCTTTGGCCGGGACAGTCTCAATGAAAAACTGTTTTTT	CASSFGRDSLNEKLFF
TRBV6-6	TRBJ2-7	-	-	TGTGCCAGCACCTTGGACAAGAACTACGAGCAGTACTTC	CASTLDKNYEQYF
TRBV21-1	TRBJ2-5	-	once	TGTGCCAGCAGCAAAAGGAAGCGGGAGGACAACTTTGCCCAGACCCAGTACTTC	CASSKRKREDNFAQTQYF
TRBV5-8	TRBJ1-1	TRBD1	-	TGTGCCAGCAGCTTTGGACAGGGGATGAACACTGAAGCTTTCTTT	CASSFGQGMNTEAFF
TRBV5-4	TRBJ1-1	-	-	TGTGCCAGCAGCTCGGGAGTTGGGATGAACACTGAAGCTTTCTTT	CASSSGVGMNTEAFF
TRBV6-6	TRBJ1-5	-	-	TGTGCCAGCAGTTTCCCCACCGGTCAGCCCCAGCATTTT	CASSFPTGQPQHF
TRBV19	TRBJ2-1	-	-	TGTGCCAGTAGTATATCCCCAAGGAGGGATGAGCAGTTCTTC	CASSISPRRDEQFF
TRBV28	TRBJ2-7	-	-	TGTGCCAGCAGTTTAACCCCTAGCTTTTACGAGCAGTACTTC	CASSLTPSFYEQYF
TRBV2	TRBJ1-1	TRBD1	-	TGTGCCAGCACCTCGACAGGGATGGGAACTGAAGCTTTCTTT	CASTSTGMGTEAFF
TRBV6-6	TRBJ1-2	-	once	TGTGCCAGCAGTTCACTATTACTTACAGGGCAGGGCTACACCTTC	CASSSLLLTGQGYTF
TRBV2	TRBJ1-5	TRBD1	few	TGTGCCAGCAGACCGGGGACAGGGCAGCCCCAGCATTTT	CASRPGTGQPQHF
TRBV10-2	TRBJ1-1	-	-	TGCGCCAGCATATTCACCGGGAACACTGAAGCTTTCTTT	CASIFTGNTEAFF
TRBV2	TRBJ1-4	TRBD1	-	TGTGCCAGCAGCGCGAATACAGGGGGCTCGGGTGAAAAACTGTTTTTT	CASSANTGGSGEKLFF
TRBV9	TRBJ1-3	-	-	TGTGCCAGCAGCGCTACAGCCGCAATGGGCTCTGGAAACACCATATATTTT	CASSATAAMGSGNTIYF
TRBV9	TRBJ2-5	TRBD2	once	TGTGCCAGCAGCGTCGGGACTAGCGGCTCCCGGACCCAGTACTTC	CASSVGTSGSRTQYF
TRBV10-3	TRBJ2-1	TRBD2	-	TGTGCCATCAGTGAGATAGCGGGAACCTTCTACAATGAGCAGTTCTTC	CAISEIAGTFYNEQFF
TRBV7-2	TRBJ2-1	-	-	TGTGCCAGCAGCTTAGTGGTGCTAGCAGGCCTTCACTTCAATGAGCAGTTCTTC	CASSLVVLAGLHFNEQFF
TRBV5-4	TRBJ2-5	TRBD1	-	TGTGCCAGCAGCTTTCAGGGGGTAAGAGGGACCCAGTACTTC	CASSFQGVRGTQYF
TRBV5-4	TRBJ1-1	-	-	TGTGCCAGCAGCTTGATGGGCAGCTTGAACACTGAAGCTTTCTTT	CASSLMGSLNTEAFF
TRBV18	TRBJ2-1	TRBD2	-	TGTGCCAGCTCTTGGGACTACTACAATGAGCAGTTCTTC	CASSWDYYNEQFF
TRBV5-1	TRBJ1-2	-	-	TGCGCCAGCAGCTTGGTAAGGGGCAACTATGGCTACACCTTC	CASSLVRGNYGYTF
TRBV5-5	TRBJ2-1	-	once	TGTGCCAGCAGCTTGGATCCCCCTAGCCTCAATGAGCAGTTCTTC	CASSLDPPSLNEQFF
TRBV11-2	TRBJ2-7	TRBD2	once	TGTGCCAGCAGCCAACTAGCGGGAGGGACGGTGGGCTACGAGCAGTACTTC	CASSQLAGGTVGYEQYF
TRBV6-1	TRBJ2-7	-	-	TGTGCCAGTCGGTTTTCCTACGAGCAGTACTTC	CASRFSYEQYF
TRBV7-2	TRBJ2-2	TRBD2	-	TGTGCCAGCAGACATCCGGGACTAGCAGATAACACCGGGGAGCTGTTTTTT	CASRHPGLADNTGELFF
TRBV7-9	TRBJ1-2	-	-	TGTGCCAGCAGCTCCAGTGGCAGGGCCGGTAACTATGGCTACACCTTC	CASSSSGRAGNYGYTF
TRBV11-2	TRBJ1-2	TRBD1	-	TGTGCCAGCAGCGCACAGGGGTCTGGCTACACCTTC	CASSAQGSGYTF
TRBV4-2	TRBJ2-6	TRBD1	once	TGTGCCAGCAGCCACGGGACAGGGAGCTCTGGGGCCAACGTCCTGACTTTC	CASSHGTGSSGANVLTF
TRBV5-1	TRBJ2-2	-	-	TGCGCCAGCAGCTTGGAGGCCAGGGTATATACCGGGGAGCTGTTTTTT	CASSLEARVYTGELFF
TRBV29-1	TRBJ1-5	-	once	TGCAGCGTCCGCGGACAGTACAATCAGCCCCAGCATTTT	CSVRGQYNQPQHF
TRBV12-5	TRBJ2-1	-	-	TGTGCTAGTGGTCTGTGGGACAACAATGAGCAGTTCTTC	CASGLWDNNEQFF
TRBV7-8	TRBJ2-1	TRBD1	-	TGTGCCAGCAGCTCTCAACAGGGGAGTGAGCAGTTCTTC	CASSSQQGSEQFF